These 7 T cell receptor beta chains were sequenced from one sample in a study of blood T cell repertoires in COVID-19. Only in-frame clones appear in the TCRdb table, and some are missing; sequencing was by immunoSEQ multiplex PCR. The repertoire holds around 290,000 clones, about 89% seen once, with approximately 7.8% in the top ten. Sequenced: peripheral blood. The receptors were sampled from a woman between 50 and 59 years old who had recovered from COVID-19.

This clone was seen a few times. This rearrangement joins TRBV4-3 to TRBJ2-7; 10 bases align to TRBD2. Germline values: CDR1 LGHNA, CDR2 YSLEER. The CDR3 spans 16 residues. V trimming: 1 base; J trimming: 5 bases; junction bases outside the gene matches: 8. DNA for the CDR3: TGCGCCAGCAGCCAAGCCATAGAAGCGGGAGGGCACGAGCAGTACTTC. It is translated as CASSQAIEAGGHEQYF.

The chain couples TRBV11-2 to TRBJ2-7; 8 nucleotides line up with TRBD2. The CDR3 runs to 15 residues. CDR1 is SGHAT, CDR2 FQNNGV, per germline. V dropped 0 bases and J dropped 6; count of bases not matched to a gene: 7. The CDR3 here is CASSLDLAGKAEQYF. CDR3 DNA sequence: TGTGCCAGCAGCTTAGATTTAGCGGGAAAAGCCGAGCAGTACTTC.

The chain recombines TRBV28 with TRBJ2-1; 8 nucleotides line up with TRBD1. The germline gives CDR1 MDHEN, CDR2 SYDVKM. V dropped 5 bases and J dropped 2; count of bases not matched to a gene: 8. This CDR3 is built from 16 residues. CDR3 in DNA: TGTGCCAGCAGTCCGCAGGGGGCTGGGGCCTACAATGAGCAGTTCTTC. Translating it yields CASSPQGAGAYNEQFF.

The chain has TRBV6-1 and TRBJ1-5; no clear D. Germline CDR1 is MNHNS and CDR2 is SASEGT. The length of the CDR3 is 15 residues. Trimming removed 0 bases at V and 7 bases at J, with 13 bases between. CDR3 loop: CASSEAPALNQPQHF. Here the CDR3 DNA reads TGTGCCAGCAGTGAAGCACCAGCGTTGAACCAGCCCCAGCATTTT.

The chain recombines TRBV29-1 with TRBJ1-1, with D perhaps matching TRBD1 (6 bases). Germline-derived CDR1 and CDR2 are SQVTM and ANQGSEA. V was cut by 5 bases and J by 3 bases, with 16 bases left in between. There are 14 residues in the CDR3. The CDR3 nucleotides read TGCAGCGTTAAACACCCACAGGGATACACTGAAGCTTTCTTT. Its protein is CSVKHPQGYTEAFF.

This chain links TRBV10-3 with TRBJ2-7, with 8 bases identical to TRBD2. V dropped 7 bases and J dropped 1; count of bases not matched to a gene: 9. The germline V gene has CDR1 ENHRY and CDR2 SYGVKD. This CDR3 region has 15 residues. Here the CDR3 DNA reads TGTGCCATCACTGGGGTAGCGGGATTTTCCTACGAGCAGTACTTC. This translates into CAITGVAGFSYEQYF.

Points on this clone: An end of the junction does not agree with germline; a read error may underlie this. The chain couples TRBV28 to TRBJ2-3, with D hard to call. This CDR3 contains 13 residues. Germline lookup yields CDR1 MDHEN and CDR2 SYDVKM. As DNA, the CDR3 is TGTGCCAGCAGTCCCCGTAGCAGAGATACGCAGTATTTT. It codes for CASSPRSRDTQYF.